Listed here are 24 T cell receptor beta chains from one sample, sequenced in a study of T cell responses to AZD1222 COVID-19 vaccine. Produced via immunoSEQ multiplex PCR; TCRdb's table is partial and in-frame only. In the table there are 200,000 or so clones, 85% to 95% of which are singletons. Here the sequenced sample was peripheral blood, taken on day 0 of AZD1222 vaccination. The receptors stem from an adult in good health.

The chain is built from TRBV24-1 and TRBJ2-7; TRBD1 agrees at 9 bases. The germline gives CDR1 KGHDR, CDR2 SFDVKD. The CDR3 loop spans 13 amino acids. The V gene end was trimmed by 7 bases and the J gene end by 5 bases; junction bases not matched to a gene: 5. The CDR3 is CATRGQGTDEQYF. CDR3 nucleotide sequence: TGTGCCACCAGGGGACAGGGAACGGACGAGCAGTACTTC.

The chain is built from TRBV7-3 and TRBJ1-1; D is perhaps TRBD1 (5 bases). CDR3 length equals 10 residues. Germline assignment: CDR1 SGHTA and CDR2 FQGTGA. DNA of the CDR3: TGTGATGGAATTAACTGGGGGGCTTTCTTT. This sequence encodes CDGINWGAFF.

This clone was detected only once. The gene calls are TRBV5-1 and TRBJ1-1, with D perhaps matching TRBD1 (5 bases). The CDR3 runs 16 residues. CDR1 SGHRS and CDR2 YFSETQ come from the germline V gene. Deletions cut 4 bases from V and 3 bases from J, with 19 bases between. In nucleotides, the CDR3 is TGCGCCAGCAGCCCCGAAGTTGGGGGTAGCGACACTGAAGCTTTCTTT. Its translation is CASSPEVGGSDTEAFF.

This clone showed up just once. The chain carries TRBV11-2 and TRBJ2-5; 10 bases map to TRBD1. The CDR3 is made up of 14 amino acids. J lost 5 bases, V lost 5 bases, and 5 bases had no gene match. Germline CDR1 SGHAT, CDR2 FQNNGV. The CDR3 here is CASSGDRGGETQYF. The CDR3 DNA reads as TGTGCCAGCAGCGGGGACAGGGGAGGCGAGACCCAGTACTTC.

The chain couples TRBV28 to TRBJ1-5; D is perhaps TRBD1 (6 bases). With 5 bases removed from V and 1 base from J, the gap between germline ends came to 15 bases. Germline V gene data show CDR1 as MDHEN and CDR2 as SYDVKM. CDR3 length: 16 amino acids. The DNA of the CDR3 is TGTGCCAGCAGTCCAGCCTCAGGGGCGAGCAATCAGCCCCAGCATTTT. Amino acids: CASSPASGASNQPQHF.

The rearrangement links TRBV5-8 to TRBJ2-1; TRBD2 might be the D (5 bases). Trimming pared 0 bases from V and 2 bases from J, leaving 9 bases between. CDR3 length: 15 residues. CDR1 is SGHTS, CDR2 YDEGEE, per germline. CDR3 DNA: TGTGCCAGCAGCTTGGGACTACGCGCCTACAATGAGCAGTTCTTC. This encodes CASSLGLRAYNEQFF.

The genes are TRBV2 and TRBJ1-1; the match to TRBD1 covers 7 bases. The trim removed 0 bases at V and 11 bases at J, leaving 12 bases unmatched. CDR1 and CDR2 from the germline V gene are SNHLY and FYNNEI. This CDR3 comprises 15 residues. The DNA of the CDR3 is TGTGCCAGCAGTGAAGCTAGGGGACAGACGGTGATGGCTTTCTTT. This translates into CASSEARGQTVMAFF.

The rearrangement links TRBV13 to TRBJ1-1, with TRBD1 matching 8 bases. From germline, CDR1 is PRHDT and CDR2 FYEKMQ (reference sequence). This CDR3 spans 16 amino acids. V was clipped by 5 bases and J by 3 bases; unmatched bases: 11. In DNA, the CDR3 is TGTGCCAGCAGCCTATACCGGGACAGGTTATACACTGAAGCTTTCTTT. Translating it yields CASSLYRDRLYTEAFF.

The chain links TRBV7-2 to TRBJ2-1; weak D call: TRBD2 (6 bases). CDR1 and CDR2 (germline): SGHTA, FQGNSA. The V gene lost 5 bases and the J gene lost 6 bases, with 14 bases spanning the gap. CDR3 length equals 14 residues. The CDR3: CASSPAGRSNEQFF. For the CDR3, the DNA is TGTGCCAGCAGCCCGGCTGGGAGGTCCAATGAGCAGTTCTTC.

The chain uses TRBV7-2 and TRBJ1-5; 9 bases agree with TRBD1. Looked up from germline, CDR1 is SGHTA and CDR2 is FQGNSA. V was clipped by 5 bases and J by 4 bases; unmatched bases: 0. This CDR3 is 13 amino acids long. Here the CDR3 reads CASSGQGNQPQHF. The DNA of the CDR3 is TGTGCCAGCAGCGGACAGGGGAATCAGCCCCAGCATTTT.

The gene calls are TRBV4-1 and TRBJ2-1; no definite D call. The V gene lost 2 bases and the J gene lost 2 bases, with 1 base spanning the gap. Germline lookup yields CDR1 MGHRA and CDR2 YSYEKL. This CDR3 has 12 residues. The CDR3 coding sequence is TGCGCCAGCAGCCAAACCTACAATGAGCAGTTCTTC. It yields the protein CASSQTYNEQFF.

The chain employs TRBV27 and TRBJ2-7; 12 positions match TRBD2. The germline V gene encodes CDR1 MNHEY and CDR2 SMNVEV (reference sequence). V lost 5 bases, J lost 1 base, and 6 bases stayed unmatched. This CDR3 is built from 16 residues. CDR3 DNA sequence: TGTGCCAGCAGTCTCGAAGGGACTAGCGGGTCCTACGAGCAGTACTTC. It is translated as CASSLEGTSGSYEQYF.

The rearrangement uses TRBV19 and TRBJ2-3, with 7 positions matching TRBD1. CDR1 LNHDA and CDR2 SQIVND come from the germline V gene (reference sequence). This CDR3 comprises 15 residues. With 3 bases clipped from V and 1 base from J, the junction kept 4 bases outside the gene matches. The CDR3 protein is CASSMGQGGTDTQYF. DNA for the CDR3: TGTGCCAGTAGTATGGGTCAGGGGGGCACAGATACGCAGTATTTT.

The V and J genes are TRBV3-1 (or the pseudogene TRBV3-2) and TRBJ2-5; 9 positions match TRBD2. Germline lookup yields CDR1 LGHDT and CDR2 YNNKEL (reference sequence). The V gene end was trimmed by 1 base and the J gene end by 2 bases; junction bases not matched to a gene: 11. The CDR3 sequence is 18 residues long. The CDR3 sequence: CASSQGVLLAGGQETQYF. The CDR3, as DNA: TGTGCCAGCAGCCAAGGGGTTCTTCTGGCGGGAGGGCAAGAGACCCAGTACTTC.

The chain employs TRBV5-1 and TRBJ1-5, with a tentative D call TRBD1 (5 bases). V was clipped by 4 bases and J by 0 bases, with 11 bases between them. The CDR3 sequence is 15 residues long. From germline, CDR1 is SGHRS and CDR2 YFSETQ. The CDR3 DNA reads TGCGCCAGCAGCCGGGACGGAAATAGCAATCAGCCCCAGCATTTT. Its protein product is CASSRDGNSNQPQHF. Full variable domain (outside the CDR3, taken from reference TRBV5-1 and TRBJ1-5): KAGVTQTPRYLIKTRGQQVTLSCSPISGHRSVSWYQQTPGQGLQFLFEYFSETQRNKGNFPGRFSGRQFSNSRSEMNVSTLELGDSALYLCASSRDGNSNQPQHFGDGTRLSIL.

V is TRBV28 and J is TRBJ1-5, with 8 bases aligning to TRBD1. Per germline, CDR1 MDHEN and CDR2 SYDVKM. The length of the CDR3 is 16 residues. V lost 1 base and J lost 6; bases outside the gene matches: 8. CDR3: CASSLSPGQGGQPQHF. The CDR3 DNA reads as TGTGCCAGCAGTTTATCGCCCGGACAGGGTGGTCAGCCCCAGCATTTT.

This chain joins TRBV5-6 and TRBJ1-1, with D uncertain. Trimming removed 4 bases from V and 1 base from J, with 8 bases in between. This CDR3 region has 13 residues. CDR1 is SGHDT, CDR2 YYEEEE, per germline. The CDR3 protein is CASSGPANTEAFF. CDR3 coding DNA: TGTGCCAGCAGCGGTCCCGCGAACACTGAAGCTTTCTTT.

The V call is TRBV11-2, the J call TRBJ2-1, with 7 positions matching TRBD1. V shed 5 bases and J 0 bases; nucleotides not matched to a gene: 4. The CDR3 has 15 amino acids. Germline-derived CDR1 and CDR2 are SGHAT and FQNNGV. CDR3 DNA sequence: TGTGCCAGCAGCCGGGGACAGTCCTCCTACAATGAGCAGTTCTTC. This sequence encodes CASSRGQSSYNEQFF.

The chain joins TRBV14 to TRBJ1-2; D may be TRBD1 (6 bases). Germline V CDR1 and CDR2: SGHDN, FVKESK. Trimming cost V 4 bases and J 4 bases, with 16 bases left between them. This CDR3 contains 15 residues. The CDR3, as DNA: TGTGCCAGCAGCCTGAAGGACAGCCTCTTCTATGGCTACACCTTC. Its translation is CASSLKDSLFYGYTF.

The CDR3 DNA reads TGTGCCACTTCGGAGGACAGGGGCAATCAGCCCCAGCATTTT. It codes for CATSEDRGNQPQHF. The chain combines TRBV24-1 with TRBJ1-5; TRBD1 agrees at 8 bases. After removal of 10 bases from V and 2 bases from J, the junction contained 6 bases not matched to a gene. CDR3 length: 14 residues. From germline, CDR1 is KGHDR and CDR2 SFDVKD.

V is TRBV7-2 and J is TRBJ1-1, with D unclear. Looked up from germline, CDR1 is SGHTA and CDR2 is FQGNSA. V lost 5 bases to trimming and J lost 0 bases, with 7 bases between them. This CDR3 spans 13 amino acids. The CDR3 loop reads CASSRDLNTEAFF. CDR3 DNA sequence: TGTGCCAGCAGCCGCGACTTGAACACTGAAGCTTTCTTT.

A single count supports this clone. The CDR3 bases are TGTGCCAGCAGCTTAGGTGCAGGATTCACTGAAGCTTTCTTT. Its protein is CASSLGAGFTEAFF. The chain has TRBV11-2 and TRBJ1-1, with unresolved D. The CDR3 is 14 amino acids. Trimming cost V 1 base and J 4 bases, with 10 bases left between them. Looked up from germline, CDR1 is SGHAT and CDR2 is FQNNGV.

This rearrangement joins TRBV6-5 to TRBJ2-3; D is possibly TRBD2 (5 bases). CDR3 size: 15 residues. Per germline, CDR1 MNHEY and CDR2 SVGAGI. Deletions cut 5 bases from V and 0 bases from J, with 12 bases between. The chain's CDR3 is CASSQRDVSTDTQYF. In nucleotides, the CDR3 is TGTGCCAGCAGTCAACGGGATGTCAGCACAGATACGCAGTATTTT.

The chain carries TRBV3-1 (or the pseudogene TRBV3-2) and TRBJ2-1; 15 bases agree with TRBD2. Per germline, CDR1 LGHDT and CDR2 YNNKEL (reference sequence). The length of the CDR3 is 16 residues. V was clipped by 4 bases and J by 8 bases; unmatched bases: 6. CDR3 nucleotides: TGTGCCAGCAGCCCCCGGACTAGCGGGAGGGTATATGAGCAGTTCTTC. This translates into CASSPRTSGRVYEQFF.